This T cell receptor (beta chain) was identified during a study of blood T cell repertoires in COVID-19. In the study overall: Donors in the United States, Italy and Spain gave samples during acute or convalescent COVID-19. Sources were T cells, B-cell-depleted T cells, or PBMCs; the material itself was cDNA or gDNA.

Produced via immunoSEQ multiplex PCR; TCRdb's table is partial and in-frame only. Of around 65,000 clones listed, around 82% are singletons. The length of the CDR3 is 15 residues. V was clipped by 4 bases and J by 4 bases; unmatched bases: 9. Germline V CDR1 and CDR2: SGHRS, YFSETQ. Sequencing was done on a sample of peripheral blood. The receptor's source is an elderly man with active COVID-19. J is TRBJ1-2 and V is TRBV5-1; 8 positions agree with TRBD1. The CDR3 is CASSPHRQGIYGYTF. The CDR3 region has the DNA TGCGCCAGCAGCCCGCACCGACAGGGGATCTATGGCTACACCTTC.